This T cell receptor (beta chain) was captured in a study of T-cell reconstitution after alpha-beta-depleted transplantation in children. CDR3 size: 16 residues. CDR1 is SGDLS, CDR2 YYNGEE, per germline. Trimming removed 0 bases from V and 4 bases from J; junction bases left unmatched: 6. Unique molecular identifiers were incorporated into the prepared TCRbeta library. TCRdb reprocessed the PCR reads with MiXCR, giving one entry per CDR3 protein. This repertoire shows about 980,000 distinct CDR3 sequences, about 31% found once; its top ten account for over 25%. Note on this clonotype: Its antigen is as yet unknown.

Findings and caveats of the study: A year post-transplant, T-cell counts and diversity derived mostly from newly produced T cells. Surviving recipient T cells and thymic progenitors underlay high day-60 TCRbeta diversity in some patients.

The sample consisted of PBMCs, mostly from graft donor cells, taken 360 days after TCRalphabeta/CD19-depleted stem cell transplant. This chain links TRBV9 with TRBJ2-3, with TRBD2 matching 9 bases. This TCR was sampled from a boy in the first two years of life who had a stem cell transplant for SCID, so the T cells may come from the graft donor. The CDR3 here is CASSVVGGGAADTQYF. CDR3 in DNA: TGTGCCAGCAGCGTAGTAGGCGGGGGGGCAGCAGATACGCAGTATTTT.